The rows below give T cell receptor beta chains drawn from one sample of a study of shared clonotypes between healthy human individuals. Some clones are missing from TCRdb's copy, which holds only in-frame ones; the method was immunoSEQ multiplex PCR. The data contain approximately 320,000 clones, around 87% of them singletons. The sequenced material came from memory CD8+ T cells sorted from blood. These TCRs come from a man aged 18 to 29 in good health. Each CDR3 is given with its conserved first and last residue. The order of the fields is clone size, D gene, V gene, J gene, CDR3 DNA, CDR3 protein. The D gene is left open where the match is weak. Where a row states a size, it is once, few, many or the class of an expanded clone; other rows omit it.

.	TRBD1	TRBV5-1	TRBJ1-4	TGCGCCAGCAGCTTGAGAACAGGGGAGGCTAATGAAAAACTGTTTTTT	CASSLRTGEANEKLFF
.	.	TRBV4-1	TRBJ1-2	TGCGCCAGCAGCCAAGGGTCCCATGGCTACACCTTC	CASSQGSHGYTF
.	.	TRBV5-1	TRBJ1-4	TGCGCCAGCAGTCGCGGTGGAACTAATGAAAAACTGTTTTTT	CASSRGGTNEKLFF
once	.	TRBV5-6	TRBJ1-1	TGTGCCAGCAGCTTGGCCCCGGGATGGGGAAACACTGAAGCTTTCTTT	CASSLAPGWGNTEAFF
.	.	TRBV20-1	TRBJ2-1	TGCAGTGCAGATTTATGGGGGGAGCAGTTCTTC	CSADLWGEQFF
.	.	TRBV4-1	TRBJ2-7	TGCGCCAGCAGCCCCAAGGGGGGGTTGGGGAGCACCTACGAGCAGTACTTC	CASSPKGGLGSTYEQYF
.	TRBD1	TRBV5-1	TRBJ2-7	TGCGCCAGCAGCTTGATAGGGGACAGCTACGAGCAGTACTTC	CASSLIGDSYEQYF
.	.	TRBV28	TRBJ1-1	TGTGCCAGCAGCTCCCCAGGGGAAGGAGGCACTGAAGCTTTCTTT	CASSSPGEGGTEAFF
.	.	TRBV6-6	TRBJ1-6	TGTGCCAGCAGTTACGGCAGCAATTCACCCCTCCACTTT	CASSYGSNSPLHF
.	TRBD1	TRBV6-6	TRBJ1-5	TGTGCCAGCAGACCCTCAGGGGGCGCGGGACAGCCCCAGCATTTT	CASRPSGGAGQPQHF
.	.	TRBV15	TRBJ2-5	TGTGCCACCGCTAAGGGGTTTTTATGGGAGACCCAGTACTTC	CATAKGFLWETQYF
.	.	TRBV29-1	TRBJ2-7	TGCAGCGTTGAAGCGGGGGACTCCTCCTACGAGCAGTACTTC	CSVEAGDSSYEQYF
.	TRBD2	TRBV27	TRBJ2-7	TGTGCCAGCAGTGAAATTTGGCTAGCGGGTCCCTACGAGCAGTACTTC	CASSEIWLAGPYEQYF
.	.	TRBV9	TRBJ1-2	TGTGCCAGCAGCGTAGTTGACTCCAACTATGGCTACACCTTC	CASSVVDSNYGYTF
.	.	TRBV9	TRBJ2-7	TGTGCCAGCAGTCAAGGCTTGGAGGCTTACGAGCAGTACTTC	CASSQGLEAYEQYF
.	.	TRBV28	TRBJ1-5	TGTGCCAGCAGTTTCAGTGAGATTAGCAATCAGCCCCAGCATTTT	CASSFSEISNQPQHF
.	.	TRBV4-1	TRBJ1-1	TGCGCCAGCAGCCAAGGAGTCGAAGGGAACACTGAAGCTTTCTTT	CASSQGVEGNTEAFF
.	.	TRBV10-3	TRBJ1-2	TGTGCCATCAGTGACCACAAGAAAAGCTATTCGTTGGGCTACACCTTC	CAISDHKKSYSLGYTF
.	TRBD1	TRBV2	TRBJ1-1	TGTGCCAGCAGACAGGGGTACAACACTGAAGCTTTCTTT	CASRQGYNTEAFF
medium-sized	.	TRBV28	TRBJ2-7	TGTGCCAGCAGTCAAACCCCCCCCCGGGGAATTCCCTACGAGCAGTACTTC	CASSQTPPRGIPYEQYF
.	TRBD2	TRBV4-1	TRBJ2-1	TGCGCCAGCAGCCAAAGACTAGCGGGAGAGGTTTTGGAGCAGTTCTTC	CASSQRLAGEVLEQFF
.	TRBD2	TRBV13	TRBJ2-7	TGTGCCAGCAGCTCAGGACTAGCCGACTCCTACGAGCAGTACTTC	CASSSGLADSYEQYF
.	.	TRBV28	TRBJ1-6	TGTGCCAGCAGTTTACCGAGCTCCTATAATTCACCCCTCCACTTT	CASSLPSSYNSPLHF
.	TRBD2	TRBV13	TRBJ2-5	TGTGCCAGCAGCCGACTAGCGCCACAAGAGACCCAGTACTTC	CASSRLAPQETQYF
.	TRBD1	TRBV11-2	TRBJ2-3	TGTGCCAGCAGCTTAGATGGGGCCGGGACAGAAACAGATACGCAGTATTTT	CASSLDGAGTETDTQYF
.	TRBD2	TRBV10-3	TRBJ2-1	TGTGCCACCTTAGCGGGGGGACCCTACAATGAGCAGTTCTTC	CATLAGGPYNEQFF
.	.	TRBV4-1	TRBJ2-7	TGCGCCAGCAGCCAATTTCGGGGAGAGCAGTACTTC	CASSQFRGEQYF
.	.	TRBV12-5	TRBJ1-2	TGTGCTAGTGGTTTGGTATTGGGGGATGGCTACACCTTC	CASGLVLGDGYTF
once	.	TRBV30	TRBJ2-7	TGTGCCTGGACCACCCTGGGGGGGGCGGACGAGCAGTACTTC	CAWTTLGGADEQYF
.	TRBD1	TRBV9	TRBJ1-3	TGTGCCAGCAGCGTAGAGACAGGGCCGTCGGGGGGAAACACCATATATTTT	CASSVETGPSGGNTIYF
.	TRBD2	TRBV28	TRBJ2-7	TGTGCCAGCAGTCCCAGACTAGCGGGGGAGAGGGCCTACGAGCAGTACTTC	CASSPRLAGERAYEQYF
.	.	TRBV5-1	TRBJ2-3	TGCGCCAGCAGCTTGGCCCTAGGGCCAGATACGCAGTATTTT	CASSLALGPDTQYF
.	TRBD1	TRBV4-1	TRBJ2-7	TGCGCCAGCAGCCACGGACAGGGCTACGAGCAGTACTTC	CASSHGQGYEQYF
.	TRBD1	TRBV11-2	TRBJ2-1	TGTGCCAGCAGCCAGGTACAGGGGGTTTACAATGAGCAGTTCTTC	CASSQVQGVYNEQFF
few	.	TRBV7-9	TRBJ1-2	TGTGCCAGCAGCTTAGACCTACGTTGGGGAACTAACTATGGCTACACCTTC	CASSLDLRWGTNYGYTF
.	.	TRBV7-9	TRBJ1-2	TGTGCCAGCAGCCCCTACACTAACTATGGCTACACCTTC	CASSPYTNYGYTF
.	TRBD1	TRBV10-3	TRBJ2-7	TGTGCCATCAGTGAGTCTTTAGCGGGACAGGGGTTCTACGAGCAGTACTTC	CAISESLAGQGFYEQYF
.	.	TRBV13	TRBJ1-4	TGTGCCAGCAGCTCGCCGACAGCAACTAATGAAAAACTGTTTTTT	CASSSPTATNEKLFF
once	.	TRBV4-2	TRBJ2-7	TGTGCCAGCAGCCAAGAATCATATGCCCCGTCGGCCTACGAGCAGTACTTC	CASSQESYAPSAYEQYF
.	.	TRBV7-6	TRBJ2-7	TGTGCCAGCAGCCTCGGCAGGGGCTACGAGCAGTACTTC	CASSLGRGYEQYF
.	TRBD1	TRBV11-2	TRBJ1-3	TGTGCCAGCAGCCTCCCCGGACAGGGGGCTGGAAACACCATATATTTT	CASSLPGQGAGNTIYF
many	.	TRBV28	TRBJ2-7	TGTGCCAGCAGTTACGGGGTGGTCTCCTACGAGCAGTACTTC	CASSYGVVSYEQYF
.	.	TRBV30	TRBJ1-1	TGTGCCTGGAGTCCCTCTCAGGCGACTGAAGCTTTCTTT	CAWSPSQATEAFF
few	.	TRBV7-8	TRBJ1-4	TGTGCCAGCAGCTCTCATGCCGGGGGAAGTGAAAAACTGTTTTTT	CASSSHAGGSEKLFF